The 16 T cell receptor beta chains in this list originate from one sample, sequenced in a study of T cell responses to AZD1222 COVID-19 vaccine. TCRdb keeps only in-frame clones here, not all; method: immunoSEQ multiplex PCR. In the table there are 150,000 to 200,000 clones, around 91% of which are singletons. This sample comprised peripheral blood, obtained on day 0 of AZD1222 vaccination. The receptor source for this set is an adult in good health.

The chain links TRBV10-1 to TRBJ1-5; D not certain. CDR1 WNHNN and CDR2 SYGVQD come from the germline V gene (reference sequence). CDR3 length: 16 residues. V was shortened by 6 bases and J by 3 bases, with 18 bases between the two germline ends. Here the CDR3 reads CASSARALDHNQPQHF. DNA of the CDR3: TGCGCCAGCAGCGCCCGGGCTCTGGATCACAATCAGCCCCAGCATTTT.

This chain connects TRBV19 to TRBJ2-3, with D tentatively TRBD1 or TRBD2 (6 bases each). The germline V gene encodes CDR1 LNHDA and CDR2 SQIVND (reference sequence). The CDR3 consists of 15 residues. Trimming removed 7 bases from V and 4 bases from J, with 18 bases in between. CDR3 bases: TGTGCCAGTACCCAACCGGGGGCGGTGGCAGATACGCAGTATTTT. As protein: CASTQPGAVADTQYF.

The rearrangement links TRBV6-6 to TRBJ1-2; 8 bases are a match to TRBD1. This CDR3 comprises 14 residues. Losses at the gene ends were 7 bases for V and 6 bases for J; bases not matched to a gene: 10. CDR1 is MNHNY and CDR2 is SVGAGI in the germline V gene (reference sequence). The CDR3 DNA reads as TGTGCCAGCACTAACCTGGACAGGGCGAATGGCTACACCTTC. Amino acids: CASTNLDRANGYTF.

The CDR3 loop reads CATASLSNTQYF. DNA for the CDR3: TGTGCCACCGCCTCACTCTCAAATACGCAGTATTTT. The chain recombines TRBV27 with TRBJ2-3, with D unresolved. Germline loops: CDR1 MNHEY, CDR2 SMNVEV (reference sequence). V was pared by 10 bases and J by 7 bases, with 15 bases between. This CDR3 spans 12 amino acids.

This chain links TRBV6-4 with TRBJ2-7; D is possibly TRBD1 (6 bases). This CDR3 spans 14 amino acids. Germline V lookup: CDR1 MRHNA, CDR2 SNTAGT. The V end was cut by 1 base, the J end by 5 bases, with 12 bases between. CDR3 region: CASSDYRETDEQYF. In DNA form, the CDR3 reads TGTGCCAGCAGTGACTACAGGGAAACGGACGAGCAGTACTTC.

This clone came up once. CDR3 loop: CASSPRTSGGPYEQYF. The CDR3 DNA is TGTGCCAGCAGTCCTCGGACTAGCGGGGGCCCCTACGAGCAGTACTTC. The rearrangement joins TRBV11-2 to TRBJ2-7, with TRBD2 identical over 13 bases. Looked up from germline, CDR1 is SGHAT and CDR2 is FQNNGV. The CDR3 length is 16 residues. V trimming: 6 bases; J trimming: 2 bases; junction bases outside the gene matches: 7.

The rearrangement joins TRBV6-5 to TRBJ2-1, with D unresolved. CDR3 size: 16 residues. V lost 2 bases to trimming and J lost 2 bases, with 13 bases between them. Germline V gene sequence: CDR1 MNHEY, CDR2 SVGAGI. The CDR3 DNA follows: TGTGCCAGCAGTTACGGTTGGGGTAGCACCTACAATGAGCAGTTCTTC. Translating gives CASSYGWGSTYNEQFF.

The chain has TRBV6-5 and TRBJ2-7; 11 bases fit TRBD1. The junction had 9 bases not matched to a gene; V was cut back by 6 bases and J by 5 bases. In germline, CDR1 is MNHEY, CDR2 SVGAGI. The CDR3 loop spans 15 amino acids. Here the CDR3 reads CASRHPGQGVHEQYF. The CDR3 coding sequence is TGTGCCAGCAGACACCCGGGACAGGGGGTCCACGAGCAGTACTTC.

The chain recombines TRBV7-8 with TRBJ1-1; D remains unclear. Germline CDR1 SGHVS, CDR2 FQNEAQ. CDR3 length equals 16 residues. Trimming took off 1 base at V and 0 bases at J, with 12 bases between the two ends. The CDR3 reads CASSLDGRQMNTEAFF. CDR3 nucleotide sequence: TGTGCCAGCAGCTTAGACGGTCGTCAGATGAACACTGAAGCTTTCTTT.

The chain combines TRBV10-3 with TRBJ2-5, with 7 bases that match TRBD1. V trimming: 10 bases; J trimming: 1 base; junction bases outside the gene matches: 6. The CDR3 runs 13 residues. CDR1 ENHRY and CDR2 SYGVKD come from the germline V gene. CDR3 bases: TGTGCCACAACAGGGGACAGCCAAGAGACCCAGTACTTC. As protein: CATTGDSQETQYF.

V and J are TRBV5-1 and TRBJ2-7; TRBD1 matches 8 bases. The CDR3 totals 15 residues. V shed 4 bases, J shed 3 bases, and the junction held 9 bases outside the gene matches. Germline V gene sequence: CDR1 SGHRS, CDR2 YFSETQ. As DNA, the CDR3 is TGCGCCAGCAGCCTGGACAGGGATTTCATCTACGAGCAGTACTTC. The encoded protein is CASSLDRDFIYEQYF. The entire variable domain, with the rest obtained from reference TRBV5-1 and TRBJ2-7, is as follows: KAGVTQTPRYLIKTRGQQVTLSCSPISGHRSVSWYQQTPGQGLQFLFEYFSETQRNKGNFPGRFSGRQFSNSRSEMNVSTLELGDSALYLCASSLDRDFIYEQYFGPGTRLTVT.

The chain links TRBV24-1 to TRBJ2-3; 9 bases are shared with TRBD1. V shed 4 bases and J 5 bases; nucleotides not matched to a gene: 9. The CDR3 sequence is 16 residues long. Germline CDR1 and CDR2: KGHDR and SFDVKD. The chain's CDR3 is CATSDTTGGGRDTQYF. CDR3 DNA sequence: TGTGCCACCAGTGACACGACAGGGGGAGGAAGAGATACGCAGTATTTT.

The V call is TRBV6-1, the J call TRBJ2-7, with no clear D. Germline CDR1 and CDR2: MNHNS and SASEGT. The CDR3 loop spans 12 amino acids. Trimming cost V 5 bases and J 4 bases, with 9 bases left between them. The CDR3 bases are TGTGCCAGCAGTACTGAGAATTACGAGCAGTACGTC. Translated: CASSTENYEQYV.

This rearrangement joins TRBV3-1 (or the pseudogene TRBV3-2) to TRBJ2-3; 9 nucleotides align to TRBD2. The CDR3 contains 18 residues. Unmatched junction bases numbered 14, after V lost 4 bases and J lost 3 bases. The V gene's germline CDR1 is LGHDT and CDR2 YNNKEL (reference sequence). CDR3 sequence reads: CASSLDGYSGGGTDTQYF. The CDR3 nucleotides are TGTGCCAGCAGCCTCGACGGCTATAGCGGGGGAGGGACAGATACGCAGTATTTT.

This clone was counted once. The V call is TRBV9, the J call TRBJ2-2, with D possibly TRBD2 on 6 matching bases. Trimming shortened V by 0 bases and J by 1 base, and 10 bases separated the two germline ends. The germline CDR1 and CDR2 sequences are SGDLS and YYNGEE. The CDR3 sequence is 16 residues long. CDR3 in amino acids: CASSVEGRGNTGELFF. The CDR3 DNA follows: TGTGCCAGCAGCGTAGAGGGGCGGGGGAACACCGGGGAGCTGTTTTTT.

The chain recombines TRBV4-3 with TRBJ1-1, with D unresolved. Germline V gene lookup returns CDR1 LGHNA and CDR2 YSLEER. The CDR3 sequence is 14 residues long. V was clipped by 0 bases and J by 3 bases, with 8 bases between them. The CDR3 nucleotides read TGCGCCAGCAGCCAAGAGGGCGTGTACACTGAAGCTTTCTTT. It is translated as CASSQEGVYTEAFF.